The clone carrying this T cell receptor beta chain has ten or more counts. Unique molecular identifiers tagged the TCRbeta library. Using its own MiXCR run on the PCR reads, TCRdb lists one record per CDR3 protein. Of around 360,000 distinct CDR3 sequences listed, 10% were seen once; the top ten hold 2% to 2.5%. The source of the sample is a study of T-cell reconstitution after alpha-beta-depleted transplantation in children. The CDR3 covers 14 residues. The ends were cut back, 4 bases at V and 6 bases at J, with 18 bases in the middle. Germline V gene sequence: CDR1 SQVTM, CDR2 ANQGSEA. The chain employs TRBV29-1 and TRBJ1-2, with D uncertain. The clonotype comes from a human donor who donated a stem cell graft to a child with acute lymphoblastic leukemia. Material: PBMCs from the stem cell graft donor, obtained from the stem cell graft. The CDR3 nucleotides read TGCAGCGTTGCCCTCCCCGCCCGGGTCCATGGCTACACCTTC. It is translated as CSVALPARVHGYTF.